Described below is a single T cell receptor (beta chain) sequence and its context. Antigen specificity is unknown. This sample stems from a study of T cell repertoires in cytomegalovirus infection. This CDR3 has 14 residues. Germline V gene sequence: CDR1 LGHNT, CDR2 FRNRAP. V lost 7 bases and J lost 7; bases outside the gene matches: 9. MiXCR, run by TCRdb on the reads, gives a single entry per CDR3 protein. Among 450,000 to 600,000 distinct CDR3 sequences, approximately 42% were seen once, and the ten largest hold around 45%. Study-wide results and limits: The ex vivo response was dominated by HLA-C-restricted CMV-specific TCR beta clonotypes.

The source of this sequence is a human donor in good health (CMV status not recorded). Some clones in this sample may be carry-over from other donors' samples. The starting material was cultured PBMCs, obtained from culture after CMV antigen stimulation. The chain uses TRBV12-5 and TRBJ2-3; TRBD2 agrees at 9 bases. CDR3 loop: CASAPLAGQNTQYF. The CDR3 DNA follows: TGTGCTAGTGCCCCCCTAGCGGGGCAAAATACGCAGTATTTT.